This entry features one T cell receptor beta chain sequence. The record originates from a study of blood T cell repertoires in COVID-19. Turning to the study itself: T cells, B-cell-depleted T cells, or PBMCs supplied cDNA or gDNA.

As originally analysed: By means of reference gene primer amplification, nucleated cell counts were estimated. Only in-frame clones appear in the TCRdb table, and some are missing; sequencing was by immunoSEQ multiplex PCR. D and trimming come from the DNA, and the V and J calls and clone size come from that table. The table records a few hundred thousand clones, 80% to 85% of them present only once. In terms of age and location, participants ranged from roughly 18 to 100 years and lived in about two dozen US areas. Which cohort a participant joined came from the clinical history participants gave. This CDR3 has 12 amino acids. The V gene lost 4 bases and the J gene lost 9 bases, with 13 bases spanning the gap. Germline V CDR1 and CDR2: SGHNT, YYREEE (reference sequence).

The specimen sequenced was PBMCs or T cells enriched from blood (not recorded which). The sequence came from a man in his fifties who had recovered from COVID-19. The J gene is TRBJ1-1, the V gene TRBV5-4; TRBD1 is a possible D gene (5 bases). CDR3 region: CASSRDSRQAFF. The CDR3 DNA reads TGTGCCAGCAGCCGGGACTCCAGACAAGCTTTCTTT.